This record covers a single T cell receptor beta chain. Its antigen is undetermined. The CDR3 sequence is 12 residues long. The trim removed 4 bases at V and 13 bases at J, leaving 8 bases unmatched. Germline V gene sequence: CDR1 SGHDT, CDR2 YYEEEE. Profiled with immunoSEQ multiplex PCR; TCRdb holds only in-frame clones, not every one. The sample records about 110,000 clones, more than 70% being singletons. This entry is derived from a study of OX40 agonist ivuxolimab in advanced cancers. Study background: All patients had ivuxolimab intravenously every 2 weeks at 0.01 to 10 mg/kg.

The study, taken as a whole, reports: Antigen specificity of clonally expanded peripheral T cells was not established.

The chain uses TRBV5-6 and TRBJ2-1, with TRBD2 identical over 7 bases. The sequence derives from an adult with an advanced solid tumor such as melanoma, head and neck, liver or kidney cancer. Sample: CD4+ or CD8+ T cells sorted from blood, taken in a trial of the OX40 agonist ivuxolimab. CDR3 DNA: TGTGCCAGCAGCCTAGAGGCGGGAGCCCAGTTCTTC. Protein product: CASSLEAGAQFF.